A single sample gave rise to the 23 T cell receptor beta chains below, sequenced in a study of prognosis after radiotherapy for stage I lung cancer. The authors amplified TCR beta CDR3 from genomic DNA using two-round multiplex PCR. The first round of PCR was done with primers that matched each TRBV and TRBJ gene. TCRdb itself ran the multiplex PCR reads through MiXCR, one entry per CDR3 protein. The sample shows about 35,000 distinct CDR3 sequences, 32% of them seen only once. The sequencing used PBMCs, collected before or after stereotactic body radiation therapy (not recorded which). The source of these receptors is a donor over 45 with non-small cell lung cancer.

This clonotype was counted at least ten times. This rearrangement joins TRBV7-2 to TRBJ1-2; D is uncertain. CDR3 length: 13 residues. With 3 bases removed from V and 3 bases from J, the gap between germline ends came to 8 bases. Germline CDR1 reads SGHTA; CDR2 reads FQGNSA. The CDR3 DNA reads TGTGCCAGCAGCTTCGGCGGGGACTATGGCTACACCTTC. Translation: CASSFGGDYGYTF.

The chain recombines TRBV28 with TRBJ1-4; TRBD1 might be the D (5 bases). The ends were cut back, 2 bases at V and 7 bases at J, with 14 bases in the middle. CDR3 length equals 15 residues. Looked up from germline, CDR1 is MDHEN and CDR2 is SYDVKM. The CDR3 sequence is CASSLLTVGGEKLFF. The CDR3 coding sequence is TGTGCCAGCAGTTTACTGACAGTGGGAGGTGAAAAACTGTTTTTT.

A note on this clonotype: The junction does not match germline at one end; this may be a read error. The chain uses TRBV6-5 and TRBJ1-6; D uncertain. Germline V gene sequence: CDR1 MNHEY, CDR2 SVGAGI. The CDR3 sequence is 15 residues long. As DNA, the CDR3 is TGTGCCAGCAGTTACACCGGCTCCGATAATTCAACCCTCCACTTT. Its translation is CASSYTGSDNSTLHF.

To note about this clonotype: This may arise from a read error, as a much more abundant clone is one base away. The J gene is TRBJ1-2, the V gene TRBV28; D is unresolved. Germline V gene data show CDR1 as MDHEN and CDR2 as SYDVKM. The CDR3 loop spans 15 amino acids. V lost 1 base and J 0 bases, leaving 9 bases between the germline ends. For the CDR3, the DNA is TGTGCCAGCAGTTTATACTGCGGACCTAACTATGGCTACACCTTC. Its translation: CASSLYCGPNYGYTF.

This clonotype appeared many times. The CDR3 nucleotides are TGTGCCAGCAGTTACTCCCCCGGACGGGGGCGTTATCATCAGCCCCAGCATTTT. It specifies CASSYSPGRGRYHQPQHF. The gene calls are TRBV6-6 and TRBJ1-5, with D tentatively TRBD1 (6 bases). The CDR3 has 18 residues. V gave up 0 bases and J gave up 5 bases, with 20 bases separating them. Germline loops: CDR1 MNHNY, CDR2 SVGAGI (reference sequence).

As regards this clonotype: The CDR3 ends on some other residue instead of the conserved phenylalanine or tryptophan, so this is likely a read error. The chain links TRBV20-1 to TRBJ1-2, with a tentative D call TRBD1 (6 bases). The length of the CDR3 is 15 residues. Germline CDR1 is DFQATT and CDR2 is SNEGSKA (reference sequence). Trimming left V 3 bases short and J 8 bases short, with 22 bases between. The CDR3 DNA is TGCAGTGCTAGGCGGGGAGGGGGTGCCCCGGGCGGCTACACCTTA. Translated, it gives CSARRGGGAPGGYTL.

This clonotype was counted ten times or more. The chain recombines TRBV13 with TRBJ1-6; 8 bases agree with TRBD1. Trimming removed 3 bases from V and 8 bases from J; junction bases left unmatched: 6. CDR1 PRHDT and CDR2 FYEKMQ come from the germline V gene (reference sequence). The length of the CDR3 is 15 residues. CDR3 in amino acids: CASSFTGTGYSPLHF. The CDR3 DNA follows: TGTGCCAGCAGCTTTACCGGGACAGGCTATTCACCCCTCCACTTT.

Notes on this clonotype: The germline gene is not matched at one end of the junction; a read error may be the cause. V usage is TRBV6-1 and J usage is TRBJ1-2; tentatively, D is TRBD1 (6 bases). Germline CDR1 and CDR2: MNHNS and SASEGT. This CDR3 is built from 15 residues. CDR3 sequence (DNA): TGTGCCAGCACCGAAGGGGGGAATGCGACCTATGGTTACACCTTC. This translates into CASTEGGNATYGYTF.

Ten or more counts support this clonotype. The chain carries TRBV5-1 and TRBJ1-1; the match to TRBD1 covers 7 bases. This CDR3 contains 14 residues. V trimming: 5 bases; J trimming: 0 bases; junction bases outside the gene matches: 4. Germline values: CDR1 SGHRS, CDR2 YFSETQ. The CDR3 region is CASSSGGVNTEAFF. The CDR3 bases are TGCGCCAGCAGTTCAGGGGGTGTGAACACTGAAGCTTTCTTT.

As to this clonotype: This may be a read error: a much more frequent sequence differs by one nucleotide. The chain couples TRBV5-1 to TRBJ2-5; TRBD2 matches 7 bases. CDR1 is SGHRS and CDR2 is YFSETQ in the germline V gene. There are 16 residues in the CDR3. The CDR3 bases are TGCGCCAGCAGCTTGGAGCGGGGCGGGTACCAAGCGACCCAGTACTTC. Translated: CASSLERGGYQATQYF.

V and J are TRBV6-4 and TRBJ2-2; D is tentatively TRBD1 or TRBD2 (5 bases each). CDR3 length: 14 amino acids. In germline, CDR1 is MRHNA, CDR2 SNTAGT. CDR3 coding DNA: TGTGAAAGTCGGGACGCCGCGAACACCGGGGAGCTGTTTTTT. It yields the protein CESRDAANTGELFF.

This clonotype was counted at least ten times. The V gene is TRBV3-1, the J gene TRBJ2-7, with 11 bases matching TRBD2. The V gene's germline CDR1 is LGHDT and CDR2 YNNKEL (reference sequence). Trimming took 4 bases from V and 3 from J; bases not matched to a gene: 11. This CDR3 spans 17 amino acids. The chain's CDR3 is CASSPKRLAGGSYEQYF. The DNA for the CDR3 is TGTGCCAGCAGCCCGAAGCGGCTAGCGGGGGGAAGCTACGAGCAGTACTTC.

At least ten counts were recorded for this clonotype. V and J are TRBV5-5 and TRBJ2-6; TRBD2 is a possible D gene (6 bases). CDR1 and CDR2 from the germline V gene are SGHKS and YYEKEE (reference sequence). Trimming shortened V by 6 bases and J by 0 bases, and 10 bases separated the two germline ends. This CDR3 spans 15 amino acids. The DNA for the CDR3 is TGTGCCAGCAAATGGAGGGACTCTGGGGCCAACGTCCTGACTTTC. Translated, it gives CASKWRDSGANVLTF. The full variable domain, in which reference TRBV5-5 and TRBJ2-6 provide the parts outside the CDR3, is DAGVTQSPTHLIKTRGQQVTLRCSPISGHKSVSWYQQVLGQGPQFIFQYYEKEERGRGNFPDRFSARQFPNYSSELNVNALLLGDSALYLCASKWRDSGANVLTFGAGSRLTVL.

This clonotype has ten or more counts. The chain uses TRBV20-1 and TRBJ1-1; TRBD1 might be the D (6 bases). The CDR3 is 18 amino acids. Germline CDR1 reads DFQATT; CDR2 reads SNEGSKA (reference sequence). Between the trimmed V and J ends, which lost 1 base and 0 bases, there was a span of 21 bases. The DNA for the CDR3 is TGCAGTGCTAGAGCGTCGGGGGGCAGCCTACGTATGAACACTGAAGCTTTCTTT. It codes for CSARASGGSLRMNTEAFF.

The gene calls are TRBV20-1 and TRBJ1-1; 8 bases align to TRBD1. The CDR3 is made up of 14 amino acids. Looked up from germline, CDR1 is DFQATT and CDR2 is SNEGSKA (reference sequence). Germline trimming cut 5 bases from V and 0 bases from J; bases unmatched to any gene: 5. The CDR3 coding sequence is TGCAGTGCTGACAGGGGAGGACTGAACACTGAAGCTTTCTTT. Amino acid sequence: CSADRGGLNTEAFF.

The chain is built from TRBV5-4 and TRBJ2-3; 8 bases are shared with TRBD1. CDR1 is SGHNT and CDR2 is YYREEE in the germline V gene (reference sequence). The CDR3 is 18 amino acids. V shed 4 bases and J 3 bases; nucleotides not matched to a gene: 16. The CDR3 region has the DNA TGTGCCAGCAGCCTGGTGGACTTGTGCCAGGGGGCTACAGATACGCAGTATTTT. Its protein is CASSLVDLCQGATDTQYF.

This clonotype was seen many times. This sequence joins TRBV20-1 and TRBJ1-4, with a possible D match to TRBD1 (5 bases). The germline CDR1 and CDR2 sequences are DFQATT and SNEGSKA (reference sequence). V dropped 3 bases and J dropped 4 bases, with 12 bases sitting between them. CDR3 length equals 14 residues. In nucleotides, the CDR3 is TGCAGTGCTAGGTCGCGACAGTTTAATGAAAAACTGTTTTTT. Encoded protein: CSARSRQFNEKLFF.

As regards this clonotype: Germline and junction disagree at one end, which may indicate a read error. The chain joins TRBV20-1 to TRBJ2-2; possible D gene TRBD2, 7 bases. Per the germline V gene, CDR1 is DFQATT and CDR2 is SNEGSKA (reference sequence). This CDR3 has 14 residues. The CDR3 DNA reads TGCAGTGCCAACAGGGAGGGGCCCACCGGGGAGCCGTTTTTT. Translating it yields CSANREGPTGEPFF.

Comments on this clonotype: A read error may account for a junction end that differs from germline. V is TRBV12-3 or TRBV12-4 and J is TRBJ2-1, with D hard to call. This CDR3 spans 12 amino acids. CDR3 sequence reads: CVSSPYGSFQFF. The CDR3 DNA reads TGTGTCAGCAGCCCCTATGGCAGCTTTCAGTTCTTC.

Of note for this clonotype: This may arise from a read error, as a much more abundant clone is one base away. The chain has TRBV5-6 and TRBJ2-3; 10 bases agree with TRBD2. The CDR3 covers 15 residues. The J segment lost 7 bases and the V segment lost 1 base, leaving 6 bases of the junction unmatched. Germline CDR1 and CDR2: SGHDT and YYEEEE. CDR3 amino acids: CASSLSSGGVNTQYF. CDR3 sequence (DNA): TGTGCCAGCAGCTTGTCCAGCGGGGGGGTTAATACGCAGTATTTT.

This clonotype was counted many times. This chain connects TRBV5-1 to TRBJ2-1; TRBD2 matches 7 bases. With 4 bases clipped from V and 8 bases from J, the junction kept 6 bases outside the gene matches. CDR3 length equals 13 residues. Germline assignment: CDR1 SGHRS and CDR2 YFSETQ. The CDR3 loop is CASSPLAVYEQFF. In nucleotides, the CDR3 is TGCGCCAGCAGCCCGCTAGCGGTATATGAGCAGTTCTTC. The full variable domain, completed using reference TRBV5-1 and TRBJ2-1, is KAGVTQTPRYLIKTRGQQVTLSCSPISGHRSVSWYQQTPGQGLQFLFEYFSETQRNKGNFPGRFSGRQFSNSRSEMNVSTLELGDSALYLCASSPLAVYEQFFGPGTRLTVL.

This clonotype has at least ten counts. V is TRBV5-1 and J is TRBJ2-6; 8 bases align to TRBD1. Germline V lookup: CDR1 SGHRS, CDR2 YFSETQ. The CDR3 loop spans 14 amino acids. The V segment lost 5 bases and the J segment 4 bases; nucleotides outside the gene matches: 2. In DNA, the CDR3 is TGCGCCAGCAGGGACAGGGCGGGGGCCAACGTCCTGACTTTC. Encoded protein: CASRDRAGANVLTF. The full variable domain, with the rest looked up from reference TRBV5-1 and TRBJ2-6, is KAGVTQTPRYLIKTRGQQVTLSCSPISGHRSVSWYQQTPGQGLQFLFEYFSETQRNKGNFPGRFSGRQFSNSRSEMNVSTLELGDSALYLCASRDRAGANVLTFGAGSRLTVL.

This clonotype was found many times. The chain combines TRBV19 with TRBJ1-1; D remains unclear. CDR1 and CDR2 from the germline V gene are LNHDA and SQIVND (reference sequence). This CDR3 is built from 15 residues. Between the trimmed V and J ends, which lost 2 bases and 4 bases, there was a span of 14 bases. The CDR3: CASSISPRGLTEAFF. DNA for the CDR3: TGTGCCAGTAGTATATCACCTCGGGGTCTCACTGAAGCTTTCTTT.